The text below deals with one TCR beta chain. Participants had their cohort set by participant-reported clinical history. Recovered status in Cohort 3 required two negative PCRs, clearance, or symptom resolution. Produced via immunoSEQ multiplex PCR; TCRdb's table is partial and in-frame only. The table has approximately 440,000 clones, roughly nine tenths seen once. This specimen belongs to a study of blood T cell repertoires in COVID-19. The wider study: Sample material is recorded as cDNA or gDNA derived from T cells, B-cell-depleted T cells, or PBMCs.

This clonotype originated in a woman aged 18-29 years who had recovered from COVID-19. Input material: PBMCs or T cells enriched from blood (not recorded which).

CDR3 sequence (DNA): TGCGCCAGCAGCTTCCTGGGGGGACCTCAAGAGACCCAGTACTTC. Amino acid sequence: CASSFLGGPQETQYF. The chain couples TRBV5-1 to TRBJ2-5, with D perhaps matching TRBD2 (6 bases). The CDR3 totals 15 residues. Between the trimmed V and J ends, which lost 2 bases and 2 bases, there was a span of 13 bases. The germline gives CDR1 SGHRS, CDR2 YFSETQ.